This T cell receptor (beta chain) was captured in a study of somatic mutations in cytotoxic T cells in rheumatoid arthritis. CD4+ and CD8+ cells were isolated by positive magnetic bead selection, with purity checked by flow cytometry. This clone was seen a single time. Its specificity is not known. Only in-frame clones appear in the TCRdb table, and some are missing; sequencing was by immunoSEQ multiplex PCR. The data contain 15,000 to 20,000 clones, 80% of them singletons. General study findings and limits: Healthy controls did not share the age-linked increase in CD8+ clonality seen in rheumatoid arthritis patients.

Germline V gene lookup returns CDR1 LGHNA and CDR2 YNFKEQ. J gave up 4 bases and V 0 bases, and 6 bases lay outside the gene matches. The CDR3 loop spans 15 amino acids. The chain links TRBV4-2 to TRBJ2-7; 7 nucleotides match TRBD2. Sequencing input: CD8+ T cells sorted from blood. The clonotype was recovered from an adult with rheumatoid arthritis. The CDR3 reads CASSQDQGGDYEQYF. CDR3 sequence (DNA): TGTGCCAGCAGCCAAGATCAGGGAGGGGATTACGAGCAGTACTTC.